The 11 T cell receptor beta chains reported below all come from one sample, sequenced in a study of T cells in Graves' hyperthyroidism and ophthalmopathy. The TCR beta CDR3 regions underwent amplification using RNA transcripts as the source. In the first-round RT-PCR of the TCR CDR3, the HTBI primer set was used. Each CDR3 protein is one row after TCRdb ran MiXCR on the multiplex PCR reads. The repertoire consists of about 510,000 distinct CDR3 sequences, with approximately 14% occurring once and the leading ten covering about 15%. The sample was blood. The origin of the receptors is a woman aged 40-49 years with Graves' hyperthyroidism.

This clonotype has a count of ten or more. The rearrangement joins TRBV3-1 to TRBJ1-3; D is unresolved. The germline V gene encodes CDR1 LGHDT and CDR2 YNNKEL (reference sequence). V was pared by 0 bases and J by 8 bases, with 17 bases between. This CDR3 region has 16 residues. CDR3: CASSQDWSGGHDTIYF. CDR3 nucleotides: TGTGCCAGCAGCCAAGATTGGTCAGGTGGCCACGACACCATATATTTT.

The rearrangement links TRBV7-8 to TRBJ2-1; D might be TRBD2 (5 bases). CDR1 and CDR2 (germline): SGHVS, FQNEAQ. Trimming shortened V by 2 bases and J by 3 bases, and 11 bases separated the two germline ends. The CDR3 spans 15 residues. The CDR3 DNA reads as TGTGCCAGCAGCTTAAATCCTAGCCGCTACAATGAGCAGTTCTTC. Residues: CASSLNPSRYNEQFF.

In this sample, this clonotype turned up many times. The DNA of the CDR3 is TGTGCCAGCAGTTTGCTAGCGGGGGCATACTCCTACAATGAGCAGTTCTTC. Its translation is CASSLLAGAYSYNEQFF. The V call is TRBV27, the J call TRBJ2-1; 10 bases map to TRBD2. CDR1 is MNHEY and CDR2 is SMNVEV in the germline V gene (reference sequence). The CDR3 has 17 amino acids. After removal of 3 bases from V and 0 bases from J, the junction contained 5 bases not matched to a gene.

This clonotype occurred many times. The chain combines TRBV12-3 or TRBV12-4 with TRBJ1-1; 7 bases are shared with TRBD1. The CDR3 loop spans 13 amino acids. V was pared by 4 bases and J by 9 bases, with 8 bases of the junction left unmatched. CDR3 nucleotide sequence: TGTGCCAGCAGTTACGAGACAGGGCGGAAAGCTTTCTTT. This codes for CASSYETGRKAFF.

In this sample, this clonotype turned up many times. This chain joins TRBV2 and TRBJ1-2; no firm D call. The length of the CDR3 is 11 residues. Per the germline V gene, CDR1 is SNHLY and CDR2 is FYNNEI. The V and J ends lost 10 bases and 7 bases respectively, with 13 bases between them. In DNA, the CDR3 is TGTGCCAACCCCAGCTGGCTTGGCTACACCTTC. Its translation: CANPSWLGYTF.

V and J are TRBV20-1 and TRBJ2-7; 8 nucleotides line up with TRBD2. With 5 bases clipped from V and 4 bases from J, the junction kept 10 bases outside the gene matches. This CDR3 is 14 amino acids long. CDR1 is DFQATT, CDR2 SNEGSKA, per germline (reference sequence). CDR3 sequence: CSAGVAGRGYEQYF. CDR3 nucleotides: TGCAGTGCTGGCGTAGCGGGAAGGGGTTACGAGCAGTACTTC.

This clonotype was observed many times. The chain combines TRBV11-2 with TRBJ2-2; 12 bases line up with TRBD2. J gave up 3 bases and V 7 bases, and 3 bases lay outside the gene matches. Germline values: CDR1 SGHAT, CDR2 FQNNGV. The CDR3 covers 15 residues. The CDR3 loop reads CASNRLAGDTGELFF. CDR3 in DNA: TGTGCCAGCAACCGACTAGCGGGAGACACCGGGGAGCTGTTTTTT.

CDR3 nucleotide sequence: TGCGCCAGCAGCTTGATGGGACTAGCGGGAGGGCCGGATACGCAGTATTTT. Translated: CASSLMGLAGGPDTQYF. V usage is TRBV5-1 and J usage is TRBJ2-3, with 16 bases that match TRBD2. CDR1 is SGHRS, CDR2 YFSETQ, per germline. The CDR3 is 17 residues long. The V gene end was trimmed by 1 base and the J gene end by 6 bases; junction bases not matched to a gene: 5.

This chain connects TRBV15 to TRBJ1-4; the D gene is possibly TRBD1 (5 bases). The CDR3 extends over 13 amino acids. V shed 4 bases and J shed 8 bases, with 11 bases lying between them. CDR1 and CDR2 from the germline V gene are LNHNV and YYDKDF (reference sequence). The CDR3 loop reads CATSNQRGEKLFF. The CDR3 nucleotides are TGTGCCACCAGCAACCAGAGGGGAGAAAAACTGTTTTTT.

The chain employs TRBV20-1 and TRBJ2-7, with 9 bases matching TRBD1. V lost 0 bases and J lost 5; bases outside the gene matches: 11. The germline gives CDR1 DFQATT, CDR2 SNEGSKA (reference sequence). The CDR3 has 16 amino acids. The CDR3 DNA follows: TGCAGTGCTAGAGATAGTCAACAGGGGGCGCCCAACGAGCAGTACTTC. It yields the protein CSARDSQQGAPNEQYF.

The chain uses TRBV25-1 and TRBJ2-3; 9 positions agree with TRBD2. Germline V CDR1 and CDR2: MGHDK, SYGVNS. The trim removed 2 bases at V and 2 bases at J, leaving 2 bases unmatched. CDR3 length equals 15 residues. The DNA for the CDR3 is TGTGCCAGCAGTGAACCTAGCGGGGACACAGATACGCAGTATTTT. Its protein is CASSEPSGDTDTQYF.